These T cell receptor beta chains were read from a single sample in a study of identical twins. TCRdb processed the 5' RACE reads anew with MiXCR; each CDR3 protein has one entry. The table has approximately 500,000 distinct CDR3 sequences, approximately 25% seen once; the top ten hold 2.9%. These data are also associated with another study on T cells expressing NK-cell markers.

Source material: CD4+ T cells sorted from blood. These receptors originate from a woman aged 18-29 years in good health. CDR3s include the opening cysteine and the closing phenylalanine or tryptophan. D genes are given only for firm matches. Only some rows state a clone size, as once, few, many or a class for expanded clones.

clone size,V gene,CDR3 length,D gene,J gene,CDR3 protein,CDR3 DNA
.,TRBV7-8,15,TRBD2,TRBJ2-1,CASSSPGLVYNEQFF,TGTGCCAGCAGTTCACCGGGACTAGTCTACAATGAGCAGTTCTTC
.,TRBV6-5,14,.,TRBJ1-1,CASSYWGKNTEAFF,TGTGCCAGCAGTTACTGGGGGAAGAACACTGAAGCTTTCTTT
.,TRBV11-2,12,.,TRBJ2-7,CASSLYLNEQYF,TGTGCCAGCAGCTTATACCTCAACGAGCAGTACTTC
.,TRBV9,16,TRBD2,TRBJ2-1,CASTPTSGRAIGEQFF,TGTGCCAGCACCCCGACTAGCGGGAGGGCTATAGGGGAGCAGTTCTTC
.,TRBV10-3,15,TRBD1,TRBJ2-7,CAIRLGDRLSDEQYF,TGTGCCATCAGGTTGGGGGACAGGTTGTCCGACGAGCAGTACTTC
.,TRBV18,16,TRBD1,TRBJ2-7,CASSRFPGQGAHEQYF,TGTGCCAGCTCCCGCTTTCCGGGACAGGGGGCCCACGAGCAGTACTTC
few,TRBV5-1,16,TRBD2,TRBJ2-7,CASSLELAGLSYEQYF,TGCGCCAGCAGCTTGGAACTAGCGGGCCTCTCCTACGAGCAGTACTTC
.,TRBV10-3,13,.,TRBJ1-1,CAISAYGGTEAFF,TGTGCCATCAGTGCCTACGGGGGCACTGAAGCTTTCTTT
.,TRBV7-2,13,TRBD1,TRBJ1-2,CASNRQGSYGYTF,TGTGCCAGCAACCGACAGGGGAGCTATGGCTACACCTTC
.,TRBV5-1,16,TRBD2,TRBJ2-1,CASSLEGTSGTNEQFF,TGCGCCAGCAGCTTGGAAGGGACTAGCGGGACCAATGAGCAGTTCTTC
.,TRBV11-3,14,.,TRBJ2-3,CASSLRLAGDTQYF,TGTGCCAGCAGCCTCCGACTCGCCGGGGATACGCAGTATTTT
.,TRBV9,16,TRBD2,TRBJ2-1,CASSDGRPAGRNEQFF,TGTGCCAGCAGCGATGGGCGGCCCGCCGGGAGGAATGAGCAGTTCTTC
.,TRBV5-1,14,.,TRBJ2-3,CASSLGTLGDTQYF,TGCGCCAGCAGCTTGGGGACTCTAGGGGATACGCAGTATTTT
few,TRBV5-1,14,.,TRBJ2-7,CASKKGQGNYEQYF,TGCGCCAGCAAAAAGGGGCAGGGGAACTACGAGCAGTACTTC
few,TRBV20-1,16,.,TRBJ2-1,CSARSRGGTSYNEQFF,TGCAGTGCTAGATCGCGCGGGGGCACCTCCTACAATGAGCAGTTCTTC
.,TRBV20-1,14,TRBD2,TRBJ2-7,CSARTLAGGSEQYF,TGCAGTGCTAGAACACTAGCGGGAGGGAGCGAGCAGTACTTC
many,TRBV7-9,17,.,TRBJ1-4,CASSSSIDRPENEKLFF,TGTGCCAGCAGCTCCTCCATCGACAGACCGGAAAATGAAAAACTGTTTTTT
few,TRBV3-1,17,TRBD1,TRBJ2-1,CASSQDFPGQDLREQFF,TGTGCCAGCAGCCAAGATTTCCCCGGACAGGATTTACGAGAGCAGTTCTTC
.,TRBV5-1,13,.,TRBJ2-7,CASSKQGDYEQYF,TGCGCCAGCAGCAAACAGGGCGACTACGAGCAGTACTTC
.,TRBV29-1,14,.,TRBJ2-3,CSATGPTPPDTQYF,TGCAGCGCAACTGGGCCAACTCCACCAGATACGCAGTATTTT
few,TRBV20-1,17,.,TRBJ2-1,CSAFKLGDSSSYNEQFF,TGCAGTGCTTTCAAACTGGGAGACAGTAGCTCCTACAATGAGCAGTTCTTC
few,TRBV4-3,15,TRBD1,TRBJ1-1,CASSRDRGVITEAFF,TGCGCCAGCAGCCGGGACAGGGGTGTGATAACTGAAGCTTTCTTT
.,TRBV7-2,13,.,TRBJ2-3,CASSPPLGSTQYF,TGTGCCAGCAGCCCCCCGTTGGGGAGTACGCAGTATTTT
.,TRBV27,15,.,TRBJ2-7,CASRSSGTFSYEQYF,TGTGCCAGCAGATCCTCCGGGACGTTTTCCTACGAGCAGTACTTC
.,TRBV12-3/TRBV12-4,14,.,TRBJ1-1,CASSFQVAAVKAFF,TGTGCCAGCAGTTTTCAGGTCGCAGCGGTTAAAGCTTTCTTT
.,TRBV12-5,12,.,TRBJ2-7,CASGFGSYEQYF,TGTGCTAGTGGTTTTGGGTCCTACGAGCAGTACTTC
.,TRBV11-3,15,.,TRBJ2-1,CASSFSSPLYNEQFF,TGTGCCAGCAGCTTTTCTAGCCCACTCTACAATGAGCAGTTCTTC
.,TRBV20-1,13,TRBD1,TRBJ1-1,CSAHQGGGTEAFF,TGCAGTGCTCACCAGGGGGGAGGCACTGAAGCTTTCTTT
few,TRBV29-1,13,TRBD1,TRBJ2-1,CSGRDRPYNEQFF,TGCAGCGGACGGGACAGGCCCTACAATGAGCAGTTCTTC
few,TRBV7-9,14,.,TRBJ1-2,CASSQASGNYGYTF,TGTGCCAGCAGCCAAGCCTCAGGGAACTATGGCTACACCTTC
few,TRBV7-2,15,.,TRBJ2-3,CASSSGTYSTDTQYF,TGTGCCAGCAGCTCCGGGACGTATAGCACAGATACGCAGTATTTT
.,TRBV11-2,16,.,TRBJ1-1,CASSLRGGPMNTEAFF,TGTGCCAGCAGCTTAAGAGGAGGTCCGATGAACACTGAAGCTTTCTTT
.,TRBV10-3,18,.,TRBJ2-6,CAISAITLRISGANVLTF,TGTGCCATCAGTGCTATTACGCTCCGTATCTCTGGGGCCAACGTCCTGACTTTC
.,TRBV3-1,11,.,TRBJ1-2,CASSQAADYTF,TGTGCCAGCAGCCAAGCTGCCGACTACACCTTC
.,TRBV5-1,18,TRBD2,TRBJ2-7,CASSPRTSGGPSSREQYF,TGCGCCAGCAGCCCGAGGACTAGCGGGGGGCCTTCGTCGCGGGAGCAGTACTTC
few,TRBV5-1,15,.,TRBJ2-6,CASSPGNSGANVLTF,TGCGCCAGCAGCCCAGGGAACTCTGGGGCCAACGTCCTGACTTTC
few,TRBV20-1,12,.,TRBJ2-3,CSLLTDTDTQYF,TGCAGTCTTCTAACAGACACAGATACGCAGTATTTT
few,TRBV7-9,15,.,TRBJ2-7,CASSAEQGAIYEQYF,TGTGCCAGCAGCGCCGAACAGGGAGCAATCTACGAGCAGTACTTC
few,TRBV27,19,TRBD1,TRBJ1-3,CASSSGTRPGQGWGNTIYF,TGTGCCAGCAGTTCCGGAACGCGTCCGGGACAGGGGTGGGGAAACACCATATATTTT
.,TRBV5-1,11,.,TRBJ2-1,CALRGAFEQFF,TGCGCCCTTAGGGGAGCTTTTGAGCAGTTCTTC
few,TRBV20-1,13,.,TRBJ2-5,CSARVALRETQYF,TGCAGTGCTAGAGTGGCACTTAGAGAGACCCAGTACTTC
.,TRBV3-1,15,TRBD2,TRBJ2-3,CASSSSGGAGDTQYF,TGTGCCAGCAGCTCCAGCGGGGGGGCAGGAGATACGCAGTATTTT
few,TRBV20-1,20,.,TRBJ1-1,CSARVGGALGGLYMNTEAFF,TGCAGTGCTAGAGTTGGAGGGGCCCTTGGGGGCCTATATATGAACACTGAAGCTTTCTTT
few,TRBV5-1,15,TRBD1,TRBJ2-7,CASSFRTGEVHEQYF,TGCGCCAGCAGCTTCAGGACAGGGGAGGTCCACGAGCAGTACTTC
.,TRBV6-1,14,.,TRBJ2-7,CASSPISRHYEQYF,TGTGCCAGCAGTCCCATAAGTCGTCACTACGAGCAGTACTTC
few,TRBV12-3/TRBV12-4,13,.,TRBJ1-2,CASRLQSLGGYTF,TGTGCCAGCAGACTACAGAGCCTGGGGGGCTACACCTTC